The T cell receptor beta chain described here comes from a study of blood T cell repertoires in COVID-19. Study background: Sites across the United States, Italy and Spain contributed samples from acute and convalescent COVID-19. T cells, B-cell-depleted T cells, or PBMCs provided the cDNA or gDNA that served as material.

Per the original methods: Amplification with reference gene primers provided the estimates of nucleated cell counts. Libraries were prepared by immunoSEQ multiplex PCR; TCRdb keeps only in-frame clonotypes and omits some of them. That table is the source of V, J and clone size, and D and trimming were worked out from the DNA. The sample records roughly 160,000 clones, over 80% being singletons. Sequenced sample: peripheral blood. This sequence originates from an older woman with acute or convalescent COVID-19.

The CDR3 here is CASSRRTSNNEQFF. DNA of the CDR3: TGTGCCAGCAGTCGGAGGACTAGCAACAATGAGCAGTTCTTC. The V and J genes are TRBV7-2 and TRBJ2-1; TRBD2 agrees at 8 bases. This CDR3 contains 14 residues. V gave up 6 bases and J gave up 5 bases; unmatched junction bases: 6. The V gene's germline CDR1 is SGHTA and CDR2 FQGNSA.